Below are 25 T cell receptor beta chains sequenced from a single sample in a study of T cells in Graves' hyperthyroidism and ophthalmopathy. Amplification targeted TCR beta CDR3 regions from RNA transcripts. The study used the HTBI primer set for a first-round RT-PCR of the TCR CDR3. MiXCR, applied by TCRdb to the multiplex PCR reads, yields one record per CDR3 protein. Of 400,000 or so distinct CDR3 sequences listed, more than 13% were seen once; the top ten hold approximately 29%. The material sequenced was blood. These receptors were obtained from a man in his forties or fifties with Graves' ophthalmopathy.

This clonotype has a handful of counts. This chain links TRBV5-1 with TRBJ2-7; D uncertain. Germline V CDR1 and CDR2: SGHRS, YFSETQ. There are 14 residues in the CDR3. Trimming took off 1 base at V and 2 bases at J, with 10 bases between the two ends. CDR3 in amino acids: CASSLLPGPYEQYF. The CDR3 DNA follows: TGCGCCAGCAGCTTGTTGCCAGGCCCCTACGAGCAGTACTTC.

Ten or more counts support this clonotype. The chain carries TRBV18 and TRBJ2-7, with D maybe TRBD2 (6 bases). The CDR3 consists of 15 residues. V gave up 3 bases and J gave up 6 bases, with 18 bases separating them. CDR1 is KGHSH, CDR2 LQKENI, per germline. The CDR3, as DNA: TGTGCCAGCTCACCCCTACCCGGGGACTCTCGCGAGCAGTACTTC. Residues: CASSPLPGDSREQYF.

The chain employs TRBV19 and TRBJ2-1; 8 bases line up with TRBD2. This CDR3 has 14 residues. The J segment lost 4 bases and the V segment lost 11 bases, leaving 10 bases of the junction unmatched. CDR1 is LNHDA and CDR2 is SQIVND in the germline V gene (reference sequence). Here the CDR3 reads CAGHSGAAYNEQFF. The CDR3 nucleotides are TGTGCCGGACATAGCGGGGCCGCTTACAATGAGCAGTTCTTC.

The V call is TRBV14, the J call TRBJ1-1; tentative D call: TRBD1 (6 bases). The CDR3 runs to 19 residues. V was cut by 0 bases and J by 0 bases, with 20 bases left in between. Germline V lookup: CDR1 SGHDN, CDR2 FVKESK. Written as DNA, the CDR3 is TGTGCCAGCAGCCAAGAATCCGGGGACAACTTCTTAGTGAACACTGAAGCTTTCTTT. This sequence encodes CASSQESGDNFLVNTEAFF.

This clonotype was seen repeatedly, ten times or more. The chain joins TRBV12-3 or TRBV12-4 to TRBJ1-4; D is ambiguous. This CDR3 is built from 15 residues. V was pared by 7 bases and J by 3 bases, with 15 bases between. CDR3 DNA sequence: TGTGCCAGCAAAAGTAGAGGGCCCCCTAATGAAAAACTGTTTTTT. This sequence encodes CASKSRGPPNEKLFF.

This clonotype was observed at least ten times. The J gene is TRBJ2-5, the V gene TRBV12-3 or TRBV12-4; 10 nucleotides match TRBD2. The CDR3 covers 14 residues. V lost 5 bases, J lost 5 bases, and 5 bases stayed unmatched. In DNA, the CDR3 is TGTGCCAGCAGTCCACGGACTAGCGGTGAGACCCAGTACTTC. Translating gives CASSPRTSGETQYF.

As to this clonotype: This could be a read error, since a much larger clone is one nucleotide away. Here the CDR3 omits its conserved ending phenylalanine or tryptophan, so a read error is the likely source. In DNA, the CDR3 is TGCAGCGTTGAGGACAGATTGAACACTGAAGCTTTCTAT. This gives the protein CSVEDRLNTEAFY. J is TRBJ1-1 and V is TRBV29-1, with a weak D call TRBD1 (6 bases). V lost 3 bases and J lost 0, with 8 bases in between. Germline V gene sequence: CDR1 SQVTM, CDR2 ANQGSEA. The length of the CDR3 is 13 residues.

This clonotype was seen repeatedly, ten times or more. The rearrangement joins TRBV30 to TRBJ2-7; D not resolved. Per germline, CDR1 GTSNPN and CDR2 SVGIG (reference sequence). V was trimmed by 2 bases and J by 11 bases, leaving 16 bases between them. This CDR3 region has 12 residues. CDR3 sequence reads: CAWSPQDFPKYF. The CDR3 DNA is TGTGCCTGGAGTCCTCAAGACTTCCCGAAGTACTTC.

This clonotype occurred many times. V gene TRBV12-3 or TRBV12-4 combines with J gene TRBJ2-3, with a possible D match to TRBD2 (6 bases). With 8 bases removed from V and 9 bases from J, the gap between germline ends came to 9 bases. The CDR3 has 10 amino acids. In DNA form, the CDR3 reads TGTGCCAGCTCGGCGGGGACGCAGTATTTT. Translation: CASSAGTQYF.

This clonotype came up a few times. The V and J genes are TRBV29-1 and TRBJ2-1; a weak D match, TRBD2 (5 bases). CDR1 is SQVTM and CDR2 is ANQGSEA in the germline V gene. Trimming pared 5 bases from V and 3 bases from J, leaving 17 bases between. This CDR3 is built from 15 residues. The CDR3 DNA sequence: TGCAGCGTTCTGGACGAAGCGGAGATCTACAATGAGCAGTTCTTC. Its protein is CSVLDEAEIYNEQFF.

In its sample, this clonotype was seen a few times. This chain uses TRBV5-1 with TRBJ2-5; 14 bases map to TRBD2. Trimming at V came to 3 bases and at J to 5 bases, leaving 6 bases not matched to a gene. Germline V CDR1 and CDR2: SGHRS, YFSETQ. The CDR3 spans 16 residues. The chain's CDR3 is CASSWGTSGSWETQYF. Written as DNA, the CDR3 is TGCGCCAGCAGCTGGGGGACTAGCGGGAGCTGGGAGACCCAGTACTTC.

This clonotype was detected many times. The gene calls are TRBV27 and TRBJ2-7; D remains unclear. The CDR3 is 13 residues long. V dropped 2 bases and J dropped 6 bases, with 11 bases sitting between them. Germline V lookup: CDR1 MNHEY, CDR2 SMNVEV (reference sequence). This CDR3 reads CASSLGSGVEQYF. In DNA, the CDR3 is TGTGCCAGCAGTTTAGGTTCTGGGGTCGAGCAGTACTTC.

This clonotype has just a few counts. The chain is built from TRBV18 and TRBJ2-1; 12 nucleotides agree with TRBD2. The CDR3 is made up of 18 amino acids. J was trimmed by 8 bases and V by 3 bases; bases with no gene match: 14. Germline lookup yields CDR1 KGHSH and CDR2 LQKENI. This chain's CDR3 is CASSPDPSGRVFLHEQFF. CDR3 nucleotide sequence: TGTGCCAGCTCACCCGACCCTAGCGGGAGGGTTTTTCTCCATGAGCAGTTCTTC.

The CDR3 reads CSASKLAGEYNEQFF. The CDR3 DNA follows: TGCAGTGCTAGTAAACTAGCGGGAGAGTACAATGAGCAGTTCTTC. The gene calls are TRBV20-1 and TRBJ2-1, with 11 positions matching TRBD2. Per the germline V gene, CDR1 is DFQATT and CDR2 is SNEGSKA (reference sequence). After removal of 3 bases from V and 4 bases from J, the junction contained 5 bases not matched to a gene. The CDR3 is made up of 15 amino acids.

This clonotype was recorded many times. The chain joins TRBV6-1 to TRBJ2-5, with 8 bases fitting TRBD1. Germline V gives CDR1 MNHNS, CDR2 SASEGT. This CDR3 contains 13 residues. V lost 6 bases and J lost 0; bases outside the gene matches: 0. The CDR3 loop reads CASRGQDQETQYF. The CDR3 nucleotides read TGTGCCAGCAGGGGACAGGACCAAGAGACCCAGTACTTC.

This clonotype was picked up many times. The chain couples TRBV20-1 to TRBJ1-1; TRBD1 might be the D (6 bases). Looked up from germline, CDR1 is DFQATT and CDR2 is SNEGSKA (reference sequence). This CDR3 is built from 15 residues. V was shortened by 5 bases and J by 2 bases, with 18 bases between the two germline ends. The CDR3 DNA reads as TGCAGTGCTCGCAAGAACAGGGTGTCAAACACTGAAGCTTTCTTT. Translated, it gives CSARKNRVSNTEAFF.

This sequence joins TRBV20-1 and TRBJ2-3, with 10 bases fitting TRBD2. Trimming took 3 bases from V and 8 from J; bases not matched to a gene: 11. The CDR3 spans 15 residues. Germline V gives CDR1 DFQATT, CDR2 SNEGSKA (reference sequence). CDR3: CSASPLAGAGGTQYF. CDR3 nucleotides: TGCAGTGCTAGTCCTCTAGCGGGAGCGGGAGGTACGCAGTATTTT.

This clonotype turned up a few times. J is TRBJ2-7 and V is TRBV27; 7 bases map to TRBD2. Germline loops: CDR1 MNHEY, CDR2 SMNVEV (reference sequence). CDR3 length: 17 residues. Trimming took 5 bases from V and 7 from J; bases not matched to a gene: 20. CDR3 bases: TGTGCCAGCAGTGCCTCGGACTTCTGGTTAGCGGGCCGGGAGCAGTACTTC. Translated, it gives CASSASDFWLAGREQYF.

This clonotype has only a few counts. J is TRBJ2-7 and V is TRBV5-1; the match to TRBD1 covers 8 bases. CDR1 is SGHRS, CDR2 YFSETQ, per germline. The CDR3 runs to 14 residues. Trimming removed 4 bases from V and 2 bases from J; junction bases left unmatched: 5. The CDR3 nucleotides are TGCGCCAGCAGCACGGGACAGGCCCCCTACGAGCAGTACTTC. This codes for CASSTGQAPYEQYF.

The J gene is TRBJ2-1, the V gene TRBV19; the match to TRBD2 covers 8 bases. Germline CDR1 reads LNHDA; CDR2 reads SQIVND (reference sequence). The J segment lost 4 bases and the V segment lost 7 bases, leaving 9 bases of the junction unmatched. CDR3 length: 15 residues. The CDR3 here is CASNQTSGAYNEQFF. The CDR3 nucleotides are TGTGCCAGTAATCAAACTAGCGGAGCATACAATGAGCAGTTCTTC.

CDR3 region: CASSALLAGVEQETQYF. The DNA for the CDR3 is TGTGCCAGCAGCGCCTTACTAGCGGGAGTAGAACAAGAGACCCAGTACTTC. This chain links TRBV7-2 with TRBJ2-5, with TRBD2 matching over 11 bases. The V segment lost 5 bases and the J segment 2 bases; nucleotides outside the gene matches: 10. Germline V gene lookup returns CDR1 SGHTA and CDR2 FQGNSA. There are 17 residues in the CDR3.

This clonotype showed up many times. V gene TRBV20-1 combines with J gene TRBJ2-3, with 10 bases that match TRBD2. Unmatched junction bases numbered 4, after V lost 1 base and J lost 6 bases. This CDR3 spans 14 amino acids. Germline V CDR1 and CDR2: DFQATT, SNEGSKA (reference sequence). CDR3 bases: TGCAGTGCTAGAGCCCCTAGCGGGAGTGATACGCAGTATTTT. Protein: CSARAPSGSDTQYF.

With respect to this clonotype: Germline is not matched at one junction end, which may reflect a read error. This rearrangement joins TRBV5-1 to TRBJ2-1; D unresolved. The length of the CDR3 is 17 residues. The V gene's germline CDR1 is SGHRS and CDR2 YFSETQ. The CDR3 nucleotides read TGTGCCAGCAGCTTGATCCCCAACAGCGCGACCTACAATGAGCAGTTCTTC. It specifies CASSLIPNSATYNEQFF.

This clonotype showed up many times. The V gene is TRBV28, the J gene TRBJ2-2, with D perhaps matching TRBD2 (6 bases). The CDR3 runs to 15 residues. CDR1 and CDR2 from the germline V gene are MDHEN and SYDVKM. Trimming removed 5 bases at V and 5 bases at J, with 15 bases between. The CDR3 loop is CASSLGGGKTGELFF. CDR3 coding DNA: TGTGCCAGCAGTCTTGGGGGAGGTAAAACCGGGGAGCTGTTTTTT.

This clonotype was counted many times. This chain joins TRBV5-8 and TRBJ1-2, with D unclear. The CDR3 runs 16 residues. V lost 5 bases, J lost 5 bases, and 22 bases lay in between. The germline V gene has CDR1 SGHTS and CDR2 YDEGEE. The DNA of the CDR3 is TGTGCCAGCAGACCGAGACTGGGCGGTGGGCTTTATGGCTACACCTTC. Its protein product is CASRPRLGGGLYGYTF.